This TCR beta chain derives from a study of regulatory T cells in long-lasting Graves disease. This clonotype was observed at least ten times. With iRepertoire HTBI primers and Arm-PCR of CDR3 regions, TCR beta libraries were built. TCRdb recomputed calls from the multiplex PCR reads with MiXCR, one row per CDR3 protein. The sample shows about 420,000 distinct CDR3 sequences, approximately 16% of them seen only once. Germline V CDR1 and CDR2: SGHTA, FQGTGA. The V end was cut by 2 bases, the J end by 0 bases, with 7 bases between. The CDR3 extends over 15 amino acids. Time point noted: newly diagnosed GD, antithyroid drugs for less than 3 months. Scientists built the TCR library using RNA that was extracted from PBMCs. This same sample was also part of a study on T cells in Graves' hyperthyroidism and ophthalmopathy.

The chain is built from TRBV7-3 and TRBJ2-2; D not resolved. The receptor was derived from a woman aged 18-35 years with Graves disease. Sequenced here: peripheral blood mononuclear cells (PBMCs), sampled at new diagnosis, from a patient treated with antithyroid drugs. DNA of the CDR3: TGTGCCAGCAGCTTATACCCAGCGAACACCGGGGAGCTGTTTTTT. Protein product: CASSLYPANTGELFF.